This T cell receptor (beta chain) was found in a study of T cell repertoires in cytomegalovirus infection. The overall study: Indicated by public TCR beta signatures were CMV infection and matching HLA type.

TCRdb reprocessed the reads via MiXCR and lists one record per CDR3 protein. The data contain 200,000 to 300,000 distinct CDR3 sequences, approximately 13% of them seen just once; the ten biggest clones take up under 2%. This clonotype was seen at least ten times. Antigen: not known. Regarding the study as a whole: Clonotype analysis showed dominance of the ex vivo response by HLA-C-restricted CMV-specific TCR beta clonotypes. Cumulative frequency (of public TCR beta family members) identified carriers of CMV plus the relevant HLA.

From germline, CDR1 is SGHAT and CDR2 FQNNGV. Between the trimmed V and J ends, which lost 2 bases and 5 bases, there was a span of 13 bases. This CDR3 region has 16 residues. The rearrangement links TRBV11-2 to TRBJ1-6; a possible D gene is TRBD1 (6 bases). This sequence was found in a human donor in good health (CMV status not recorded). Some clones in this sample may be carry-over from other donors' samples. Material: PBMCs. The CDR3 nucleotides are TGTGCCAGCAGCTTAAGGCGGGACACCGATAATTCACCCCTCCACTTT. Translated, it gives CASSLRRDTDNSPLHF.